Listed here are 32 T cell receptor beta chains from one sample, sequenced in a study of cytotoxic CD8 clonotypes in ibrutinib-treated CLL. Assay used: immunoSEQ multiplex PCR; TCRdb lists only in-frame clones, some missing. This sample carries some 26,000 clones, 65% to 90% of them seen once, and the ten largest clones take more than 6.5%. Here the sequenced sample was PBMCs, taken after 24 months of ibrutinib treatment. All receptors derive from a human donor with chronic lymphocytic leukemia.

This clone was counted between two and nine times. The chain links TRBV18 to TRBJ1-2, with no clear D. Trimming cost V 6 bases and J 3 bases, with 17 bases left between them. This CDR3 contains 15 residues. Germline values: CDR1 KGHSH, CDR2 LQKENI. DNA for the CDR3: TGTGCCAGCTCCTCACGACCCGGTTCCGACTATGGCTACACCTTC. It is translated as CASSSRPGSDYGYTF.

The rearrangement joins TRBV4-1 to TRBJ2-7; tentative D call: TRBD1 (6 bases). V was shortened by 4 bases and J by 0 bases, with 16 bases between the two germline ends. The CDR3 is made up of 16 amino acids. Germline CDR1 and CDR2: MGHRA and YSYEKL. The CDR3 bases are TGCGCCAGCAGCCCAGGGGACCGCCTGAGCTCCTACGAGCAGTACTTC. Residues: CASSPGDRLSSYEQYF.

This clone was picked up a small number of times. V and J are TRBV5-1 and TRBJ1-3; no clear D gene. This CDR3 contains 14 residues. V was clipped by 4 bases and J by 0 bases, with 8 bases between them. CDR1 is SGHRS and CDR2 is YFSETQ in the germline V gene. In nucleotides, the CDR3 is TGCGCCAGCAGCCCCGGGATCTCTGGAAACACCATATATTTT. This translates into CASSPGISGNTIYF.

V gene TRBV2 combines with J gene TRBJ2-1, with TRBD1 identical over 9 bases. This CDR3 comprises 16 residues. Germline CDR1 is SNHLY and CDR2 is FYNNEI. V shed 3 bases and J 8 bases; nucleotides not matched to a gene: 11. CDR3 sequence reads: CASSERSWTGADEQFF. CDR3 nucleotides: TGTGCCAGCAGTGAGCGTAGCTGGACAGGGGCTGATGAGCAGTTCTTC.

The CDR3 loop reads CASTRTGGQETQYF. The CDR3 bases are TGTGCCAGCACCCGGACAGGGGGCCAAGAGACCCAGTACTTC. J is TRBJ2-5 and V is TRBV5-6; TRBD1 aligns across 10 bases. From germline, CDR1 is SGHDT and CDR2 YYEEEE. The CDR3 runs to 14 residues. J was trimmed by 1 base and V by 6 bases; bases with no gene match: 3.

V and J are TRBV27 and TRBJ2-4; 10 bases line up with TRBD1. Germline V CDR1 and CDR2: MNHEY, SMNVEV (reference sequence). This CDR3 comprises 13 residues. After removal of 6 bases from V and 6 bases from J, the junction contained 2 bases not matched to a gene. The CDR3, as DNA: TGTGCCAGCAGCCGGGACAGGGGAAACATTCAGTACTTC. Protein product: CASSRDRGNIQYF.

CDR3 nucleotide sequence: TGTGCCAGCAGCTCAGGATTCGGACAGGGTCTGTACGAGCAGTACTTC. It codes for CASSSGFGQGLYEQYF. The chain has TRBV7-6 and TRBJ2-7; the match to TRBD1 covers 8 bases. V was clipped by 4 bases and J by 4 bases; unmatched bases: 12. CDR1 and CDR2 from the germline V gene are SGHVS and FNYEAQ. The CDR3 loop spans 16 amino acids.

J is TRBJ1-1 and V is TRBV6-1, with TRBD1 as a possible D gene (5 bases). The V end was cut by 1 base, the J end by 11 bases, with 8 bases between. Germline CDR1 and CDR2: MNHNS and SASEGT. The CDR3 runs 11 residues. The CDR3 here is CASSEEGWAFF. The CDR3 bases are TGTGCCAGCAGTGAAGAGGGGTGGGCTTTCTTT.

The chain carries TRBV18 and TRBJ2-2; 7 nucleotides match TRBD1. V gave up 5 bases and J gave up 3 bases; unmatched junction bases: 9. Per the germline V gene, CDR1 is KGHSH and CDR2 is LQKENI. The CDR3 extends over 16 amino acids. The CDR3 DNA follows: TGTGCCAGCTCATCCTACGCCGGGACAGACACCGGGGAGCTGTTTTTT. It translates to CASSSYAGTDTGELFF.

V usage is TRBV6-5 and J usage is TRBJ1-6, with D maybe TRBD1 (5 bases). The germline V gene has CDR1 MNHEY and CDR2 SVGAGI. Trimming shortened V by 4 bases and J by 9 bases, and 16 bases separated the two germline ends. The CDR3 is 15 residues long. CDR3 DNA: TGTGCCAGCAGTTCCGGGGGAGCAGGCCCTTCACCCCTCCACTTT. This codes for CASSSGGAGPSPLHF.

The V call is TRBV2, the J call TRBJ2-1; D could derive from TRBD1 or TRBD2 (5 bases each). Germline CDR1 is SNHLY and CDR2 is FYNNEI. The ends were cut back, 7 bases at V and 7 bases at J, with 20 bases in the middle. The CDR3 consists of 15 residues. CDR3 sequence reads: CASTSLEGVQNEQFF. CDR3 nucleotides: TGTGCCAGCACGTCACTAGAAGGGGTTCAGAATGAGCAGTTCTTC.

The CDR3 DNA sequence: TGCGCCAGCAGCTTGGTTGCGGGGCAGGGGCTGACTTTGAGCAATCAGCCCCAGCATTTT. Translated, it gives CASSLVAGQGLTLSNQPQHF. V gene TRBV5-1 combines with J gene TRBJ1-5, with D possibly matching TRBD1 (6 bases). The V end lost 0 bases, the J end lost 1 base, and 23 bases lay between the germline ends. The CDR3 runs 20 residues. Germline V gene sequence: CDR1 SGHRS, CDR2 YFSETQ.

This clone appeared once. The rearrangement joins TRBV28 to TRBJ1-2; D may be TRBD1 (5 bases). Germline V gives CDR1 MDHEN, CDR2 SYDVKM. The germline V and J ends were trimmed by 3 bases and 9 bases, with 8 bases remaining between them. This CDR3 contains 11 residues. CDR3 nucleotide sequence: TGTGCCAGCAGTTTCAGGGATAGCTACACCTTC. The encoded protein is CASSFRDSYTF.

The CDR3 nucleotides are TGCGCCAGCAGCCAAGTACAGGACACTGAAGCTTTCTTT. This sequence encodes CASSQVQDTEAFF. The chain is built from TRBV4-1 and TRBJ1-1; possible D gene TRBD1, 5 bases. V lost 1 base to trimming and J lost 3 bases, with 6 bases between them. The CDR3 spans 13 residues. CDR1 is MGHRA and CDR2 is YSYEKL in the germline V gene.

The J gene is TRBJ1-2, the V gene TRBV9, with D perhaps matching TRBD1 (5 bases). Germline V lookup: CDR1 SGDLS, CDR2 YYNGEE. V lost 0 bases, J lost 4 bases, and 10 bases lay in between. CDR3 length: 14 amino acids. This CDR3 reads CASSVEGYGYGYTF. The CDR3 DNA sequence: TGTGCCAGCAGCGTAGAGGGGTACGGCTATGGCTACACCTTC.

This chain joins TRBV7-8 and TRBJ2-7; 7 bases align to TRBD2. The CDR3 runs 16 residues. The J segment lost 3 bases and the V segment lost 5 bases, leaving 13 bases of the junction unmatched. The germline V gene encodes CDR1 SGHVS and CDR2 FQNEAQ. The DNA for the CDR3 is TGTGCCAGCAGCGGAAGGGGAGGGGAACGCTTCTACGAGCAGTACTTC. Protein sequence: CASSGRGGERFYEQYF.

The V gene is TRBV14, the J gene TRBJ2-5, with D possibly being TRBD1 (5 bases). The CDR3 spans 13 residues. Germline CDR1 SGHDN, CDR2 FVKESK. V shed 6 bases and J shed 1 base, with 9 bases lying between them. As DNA, the CDR3 is TGTGCCAGCAGTAAGGGGATCCAAGAGACCCAGTACTTC. It translates to CASSKGIQETQYF.

V and J are TRBV29-1 and TRBJ1-6, with D possibly TRBD1 on 6 matching bases. The V gene lost 6 bases and the J gene lost 8 bases, with 14 bases spanning the gap. The CDR3 spans 13 residues. Germline CDR1 and CDR2: SQVTM and ANQGSEA. The CDR3, as DNA: TGCAGCGTGCGGCCAGGGGAGGATTCACCCCTCCACTTT. This sequence encodes CSVRPGEDSPLHF.

The V and J genes are TRBV2 and TRBJ1-5; 7 nucleotides agree with TRBD1. Germline values: CDR1 SNHLY, CDR2 FYNNEI. J gave up 2 bases and V 8 bases, and 21 bases lay outside the gene matches. The CDR3 is 19 residues long. Here the CDR3 reads CASGGVYRGNKVGNQPQHF. CDR3 bases: TGTGCCAGCGGCGGGGTCTACAGGGGAAATAAGGTGGGCAATCAGCCCCAGCATTTT.

This clone was seen only a few times. The V and J genes are TRBV12-5 and TRBJ2-7, with D maybe TRBD2 (6 bases). This CDR3 contains 14 residues. With 8 bases removed from V and 8 bases from J, the gap between germline ends came to 22 bases. The germline V gene has CDR1 LGHNT and CDR2 FRNRAP. Here the CDR3 reads CASSAAGHGGQQYF. CDR3 nucleotides: TGTGCTAGTTCAGCGGCCGGACACGGGGGTCAGCAGTACTTC. The full variable domain, with the rest looked up from reference TRBV12-5 and TRBJ2-7, is DARVTQTPRHKVTEMGQEVTMRCQPILGHNTVFWYRQTMMQGLELLAYFRNRAPLDDSGMPKDRFSAEMPDATLATLKIQPSEPRDSAVYFCASSAAGHGGQQYFGPGTRLTVT.

The V gene is TRBV27, the J gene TRBJ1-5; TRBD1 matches at 9 bases. V gave up 5 bases and J gave up 5 bases; unmatched junction bases: 10. The germline V gene encodes CDR1 MNHEY and CDR2 SMNVEV (reference sequence). The CDR3 totals 16 residues. DNA for the CDR3: TGTGCCAGCAGTCCCAAACTCGGGACAGGGCATCAGCCCCAGCATTTT. Encoded protein: CASSPKLGTGHQPQHF.

The rearrangement joins TRBV10-3 to TRBJ2-5; 11 nucleotides match TRBD1. Germline CDR1 is ENHRY and CDR2 is SYGVKD. V was pared by 10 bases and J by 3 bases, with 7 bases of the junction left unmatched. CDR3 length equals 14 residues. CDR3 in amino acids: CATRDRGNKETQYF. In DNA form, the CDR3 reads TGTGCCACGCGGGACAGGGGGAACAAAGAGACCCAGTACTTC.

This clone has more than one count but fewer than ten. The chain joins TRBV7-2 to TRBJ2-3; 15 bases match TRBD2. After removal of 5 bases from V and 3 bases from J, the junction contained 3 bases not matched to a gene. Germline lookup yields CDR1 SGHTA and CDR2 FQGNSA. The CDR3 loop spans 16 amino acids. CDR3 in amino acids: CASSRTSGGATDTQYF. CDR3 sequence (DNA): TGTGCCAGCAGCCGGACTAGCGGGGGGGCGACAGATACGCAGTATTTT. Filled out from reference TRBV7-2 and TRBJ2-3, the complete variable domain reads GAGVSQSPSNKVTEKGKDVELRCDPISGHTALYWYRQSLGQGLEFLIYFQGNSAPDKSGLPSDRFSAERTGGSVSTLTIQRTQQEDSAVYLCASSRTSGGATDTQYFGPGTRLTVL.

The genes are TRBV6-6 and TRBJ2-2; no definite D call. Trimming shortened V by 5 bases and J by 7 bases, and 14 bases separated the two germline ends. The CDR3 length is 14 residues. Germline values: CDR1 MNHNY, CDR2 SVGAGI (reference sequence). This chain's CDR3 is CASSPHSPDGELFF. The CDR3 region has the DNA TGTGCCAGCAGTCCGCATTCCCCGGACGGGGAGCTGTTTTTT.

This clone was seen a handful of times. V is TRBV19 and J is TRBJ1-2; TRBD1 matches at 9 bases. Trimming removed 5 bases from V and 8 bases from J; junction bases left unmatched: 9. The CDR3 consists of 14 residues. Germline lookup yields CDR1 LNHDA and CDR2 SQIVND (reference sequence). CDR3 amino acids: CASSAWDREGGYTF. In nucleotides, the CDR3 is TGTGCCAGTAGTGCTTGGGACAGGGAGGGAGGCTACACCTTC.

The CDR3 region has the DNA TGTGCCAGCAGCATAGGGGGACAGAACCAAGAGACCCAGTACTTC. Translated, it gives CASSIGGQNQETQYF. The chain has TRBV11-3 and TRBJ2-5, with 7 bases aligning to TRBD1. Germline-derived CDR1 and CDR2 are SGHNT and YENEEA. With V trimmed by 5 bases and J by 0 bases, 6 bases remained unmatched. This CDR3 has 15 residues.

The V gene is TRBV6-5, the J gene TRBJ2-7; D may correspond to TRBD1 or TRBD2 (5 bases each). V was pared by 7 bases and J by 4 bases, with 17 bases between. CDR3 length: 14 amino acids. Germline lookup yields CDR1 MNHEY and CDR2 SVGAGI. The CDR3 region is CASNSAGSFYEQYF. The CDR3 DNA reads TGTGCCAGCAACTCGGCAGGGAGCTTTTACGAGCAGTACTTC.

The chain carries TRBV30 and TRBJ1-4, with TRBD1 as a possible D gene (6 bases). V was clipped by 5 bases and J by 3 bases, with 10 bases between them. This CDR3 is built from 13 residues. Per germline, CDR1 GTSNPN and CDR2 SVGIG (reference sequence). This CDR3 is CAWARGSNEKLFF. CDR3 bases: TGTGCCTGGGCCAGGGGCTCTAATGAAAAACTGTTTTTT.

The CDR3 nucleotides read TGCGCCAGCAGCTCCGGGACTACCCAAGAGACCCAGTACTTC. The encoded protein is CASSSGTTQETQYF. The rearrangement uses TRBV5-1 and TRBJ2-5; the match to TRBD2 covers 7 bases. This CDR3 is built from 14 residues. V lost 3 bases and J lost 1; bases outside the gene matches: 3. Germline V gene lookup returns CDR1 SGHRS and CDR2 YFSETQ.

The chain has TRBV6-5 and TRBJ2-7; perhaps TRBD2 as D (5 bases). The V end was cut by 5 bases, the J end by 4 bases, with 6 bases between. The CDR3 is made up of 11 amino acids. Per the germline V gene, CDR1 is MNHEY and CDR2 is SVGAGI. The CDR3 DNA sequence: TGTGCCAGCAGTGAGCGGTACGAGCAGTACTTC. Its protein product is CASSERYEQYF.

The V and J genes are TRBV23-1 and TRBJ1-6; 10 bases fit TRBD1. TRBV23-1 is an ORF, and what it does is uncertain. Trimming removed 6 bases from V and 10 bases from J; junction bases left unmatched: 9. There are 15 residues in the CDR3. This CDR3 reads CASSLFRDRGSPLHF. In nucleotides, the CDR3 is TGCGCCAGCAGCCTGTTCCGGGACAGGGGATCACCCCTCCACTTT.

This chain joins TRBV4-1 and TRBJ1-2; 9 bases align to TRBD1. CDR3 size: 13 residues. The J segment lost 10 bases and the V segment lost 1 base, leaving 4 bases of the junction unmatched. From germline, CDR1 is MGHRA and CDR2 YSYEKL. CDR3 nucleotides: TGCGCCAGCAGCCAAGCCGGGACAGGGATCTACACCTTC. Protein product: CASSQAGTGIYTF.